This T cell receptor beta chain stems from a study of blood T cell repertoires in COVID-19. About the study: Sample material is recorded as cDNA or gDNA derived from T cells, B-cell-depleted T cells, or PBMCs.

Categorization into cohorts depended on clinical history that participants reported. V shed 6 bases, J shed 3 bases, and the junction held 19 bases outside the gene matches. The germline gives CDR1 MNHEY, CDR2 SVGEGT. The CDR3 loop spans 18 amino acids. Profiling relied on immunoSEQ multiplex PCR, and the TCRdb table lists in-frame clones only, not all of them. The data contain about 150,000 clones, around 90% of them singletons. The sequenced material came from PBMCs or T cells enriched from blood (not recorded which). This chain uses TRBV6-2 or TRBV6-3 with TRBJ2-7; 8 bases line up with TRBD1. The clonotype comes from a woman aged 40 to 55 who had been exposed to COVID-19. The CDR3 bases are TGTGCCAGCAGCCGAGGGGCAGGGGGCTCTATGAAAAACTACGAGCAGTACTTC. The encoded protein is CASSRGAGGSMKNYEQYF.